A single T cell receptor (beta chain) is shown here with its context. No cognate antigen has been identified for it. The sample holds no much larger clone one base away, and base qualities are not on file. Alloreactive TCRbeta sequences were defined by sequencing of proliferating CFSE-low cells from the MLR. In the CFSE-MLRs, pre-transplant recipient cells were stimulated either by donor PBMCs, splenocytes or lymph node cells, or by third-party PBMCs. All 8 studied subjects were randomized to immunosuppression withdrawal. The Qiagen DNeasy Blood and Tissue Kit was used to isolate genomic DNA. High-throughput TCRbeta CDR3 sequencing of frozen genomic DNA was performed by immunoSEQ, with PCR amplification, mapping, bias correction and internal controls included. Turning to the authors' computational methods: Only productive rearrangements were retained, and each unique TCRbeta sequence was defined by its CDR3 nucleotide sequence together with its V and J gene. A sequence counted as donor-reactive only if the sequence showed at least 5-fold expansion in CFSE-low cells compared with unstimulated pre-transplant cells and had a frequency of at least 0.01%. Minimum frequency thresholds were set for each subject on the basis of the unstimulated sample with the lowest template count, so that a detection power of at least 90% was ensured. Jensen-Shannon divergence between the top 1000 TCRbeta sequences post- versus pre-transplant served as the measure of repertoire turnover. Changes in detection of donor-reactive sequences were tested with two-sided Fisher's exact tests. TCRdb took this table from immuneACCESS and kept in-frame rearrangements with V and J called. Such tables lack part of the clones; where checked against another copy, unresolved V genes explain under half of the gap, and the rest is unexplained. Clonal size and the V and J genes are those of that table, whereas D and trimming came from the DNA. The sample contains approximately 1,300 clones, about 29% of them found a single time. The ten largest clones capture 20% to 25% of the sample.

This record comes from a study of T cell clones after liver transplantation (dated by TCRdb to between 2018 and 2021). Regarding the research as a whole: ITN030ST, the source of the samples, was a randomized trial that attempted immunosuppression withdrawal within 2 years of liver transplantation. After a pre-transplant mixed lymphocyte reaction, TCRbeta sequencing was used to pinpoint donor-reactive T cell clones, which were subsequently tracked in post-transplant blood. Tolerance meant complete immunosuppression withdrawal for at least one year without liver enzymes rising beyond twice the upper limit of normal. The studied cohort comprised 8 liver transplant recipients, 3 classified as tolerant and 5 as non-tolerant. Until randomization at 12-24 months post-transplant, subjects were given standard immunosuppression, with no induction therapy. Of the eight recipients, three were HCV-positive, while the remaining recipients had been transplanted for non-autoimmune, non-viral indications. As an antigen-independent comparator for donor-reactive sequences, third party-reactive TCRbeta sequences were also identified from pre-transplant MLRs. Study-level results and caveats: The decline in donor-reactive sequences exceeded the decline in third party-reactive sequences, suggesting partial antigen-specific deletion that was unrelated to withdrawal success. Since no allograft tissue specimens were available, donor-reactive T cells may have migrated into the graft instead of being deleted. In a couple of subjects, low numbers of available donor cells limited the measurable donor-reactive repertoire. When repertoire turnover was taken into account, detection of donor-reactive sequences was significantly reduced in 7 of 8 subjects for CD4 and in 8 of 8 subjects for CD8. In 5 of 8 subjects, circulating donor-reactive CD4 TCRbeta sequences decreased significantly after transplant, regardless of tolerance or HCV status. Because of small, heterogeneous patient numbers and non-standardized post-transplant time points, the conclusions were only preliminary.

CDR1 and CDR2, looked up from the germline V gene (reference sequence), are SSHAT and FNYEAQ. The V and J ends are trimmed by 5 bases and 11 bases, leaving 12 bases between them. The CDR3 starts with the cysteine, ends with the phenylalanine, and has 12 residues. CDR3 DNA is the only sequence kept; it has 36 bases, read in frame from the first base. This TCR was sampled from a human patient who received a liver transplant. After a transplant, the graft donor may have provided part of the T cells. The chain is assembled from TRBV7-7 and TRBJ1-4, with the D gene not confidently named. The sample consisted of CD8+ T cells from PBMCs cultured with third-party cells. The sequence in DNA is TGTGCCAGCAGCAAAAATGGGTACAAACTGTTTTTT. Its protein reads: CASSKNGYKLFF.